These 3 T cell receptor beta chains were sequenced from one sample in a study of blood T cell repertoires in COVID-19. Profiled with immunoSEQ multiplex PCR; TCRdb holds only in-frame clones, not every one. The table shows some 330,000 clones, with roughly 86% occurring only once. The sample was PBMCs or T cells enriched from blood (not recorded which). The receptors come from a man aged 35-49 years in a cohort exposed to, infected with or recovered from COVID-19 (not recorded which).

This sequence joins TRBV20-1 and TRBJ2-5; D gene unclear. In germline, CDR1 is DFQATT, CDR2 SNEGSKA (reference sequence). The CDR3 length is 11 residues. The V gene lost 3 bases and the J gene lost 2 bases, with 4 bases spanning the gap. The CDR3 DNA is TGCAGTGCTAGCGAGCAAGAGACCCAGTACTTC. This gives the protein CSASEQETQYF.

The genes are TRBV30 and TRBJ1-3, with TRBD1 as a possible D gene (5 bases). CDR1 is GTSNPN and CDR2 is SVGIG in the germline V gene (reference sequence). With 0 bases removed from V and 1 base from J, the gap between germline ends came to 10 bases. The CDR3 loop spans 15 amino acids. The CDR3 loop reads CAWSVQAMSGNTIYF. The DNA of the CDR3 is TGTGCCTGGAGTGTACAGGCCATGTCTGGAAACACCATATATTTT.

This rearrangement joins TRBV28 to TRBJ1-1, with TRBD1 matching over 8 bases. Unmatched junction bases numbered 12, after V lost 7 bases and J lost 8 bases. Germline V gene lookup returns CDR1 MDHEN and CDR2 SYDVKM. The CDR3 is 14 amino acids. CDR3 sequence (DNA): TGTGCCAGCAAGACAGGGGCTTCGGTTGTGGAAGCTTTCTTT. Its translation is CASKTGASVVEAFF.